These 25 T cell receptor beta chains came from one sample sequenced in a study of cytomegalovirus exposure and HLA in healthy donors. The assay was immunoSEQ multiplex PCR, and TCRdb's table has in-frame clones only and misses some. This sample has over 100,000 clones, with roughly 90% found just once. The source material was PBMCs. These receptors all come from a woman younger than 30 in good health and CMV-seropositive.

Only a few counts were recorded for this clone. The V gene is TRBV11-1, the J gene TRBJ2-7, with a possible D match to TRBD2 (5 bases). The CDR3 is made up of 13 amino acids. The germline gives CDR1 SGHAT, CDR2 FQDESV (reference sequence). V was cut by 2 bases and J by 6 bases, with 11 bases left in between. CDR3 nucleotide sequence: TGTGCCAGCAGCTTATATCGGGGTCCCGAGCAGTACTTC. Translation: CASSLYRGPEQYF.

The gene calls are TRBV10-3 and TRBJ2-7, with 10 nucleotides matching TRBD2. The V gene end was trimmed by 6 bases and the J gene end by 2 bases; junction bases not matched to a gene: 4. Germline values: CDR1 ENHRY, CDR2 SYGVKD. This CDR3 has 14 amino acids. The CDR3: CAIRRLAGTYEQYF. The CDR3 DNA sequence: TGTGCCATCAGGAGACTAGCGGGTACCTACGAGCAGTACTTC.

This chain uses TRBV19 with TRBJ1-1, with 7 bases aligning to TRBD1. Germline values: CDR1 LNHDA, CDR2 SQIVND (reference sequence). The CDR3 runs to 15 residues. The J segment lost 1 base and the V segment lost 6 bases, leaving 8 bases of the junction unmatched. The CDR3 nucleotides are TGTGCCAGTAGCCAGACAGGGTCGGCGAACACTGAAGCTTTCTTT. This translates into CASSQTGSANTEAFF.

This clone was counted a few times. This chain uses TRBV4-2 with TRBJ1-1; D remains ambiguous. From germline, CDR1 is LGHNA and CDR2 YNFKEQ. Trimming cost V 4 bases and J 3 bases, with 15 bases left between them. The CDR3 loop spans 15 amino acids. CDR3 bases: TGTGCCAGCAGCCCCGCGGGCCTCGGGGACACTGAAGCTTTCTTT. Its translation is CASSPAGLGDTEAFF.

The V gene is TRBV27, the J gene TRBJ2-7, with a tentative D call TRBD2 (5 bases). There are 15 residues in the CDR3. The V end lost 3 bases, the J end lost 6 bases, and 18 bases lay between the germline ends. Germline V gives CDR1 MNHEY, CDR2 SMNVEV (reference sequence). The CDR3 DNA is TGTGCCAGCAGTTTTTCGTCGGGCGCCGAGGGCGAGCAGTACTTC. Translated: CASSFSSGAEGEQYF.

The chain is built from TRBV11-2 and TRBJ1-6; weak D call: TRBD1 (5 bases). V was clipped by 4 bases and J by 2 bases, with 18 bases between them. The CDR3 totals 18 residues. Germline CDR1 SGHAT, CDR2 FQNNGV. The CDR3 DNA follows: TGTGCCAGCAGCTGGGGGGAGGGCCGCTTGCCCTATAATTCACCCCTCCACTTT. It codes for CASSWGEGRLPYNSPLHF.

The genes are TRBV7-9 and TRBJ1-5; unclear D gene. There are 12 residues in the CDR3. With 3 bases removed from V and 4 bases from J, the gap between germline ends came to 4 bases. Germline loops: CDR1 SEHNR, CDR2 FQNEAQ (reference sequence). CDR3 nucleotide sequence: TGTGCCAGCAGCTTTACTAATCAGCCCCAGCATTTT. This translates into CASSFTNQPQHF.

Here the CDR3 reads CASQRTENSPLHF. The CDR3 DNA follows: TGTGCCAGCCAGAGGACAGAGAATTCACCCCTCCACTTT. V and J are TRBV2 and TRBJ1-6; D perhaps matches TRBD1 (6 bases). The CDR3 is 13 amino acids. The V gene's germline CDR1 is SNHLY and CDR2 FYNNEI. V lost 8 bases, J lost 7 bases, and 12 bases lay in between.

The chain uses TRBV30 and TRBJ1-3; no clear D. Trimming shortened V by 4 bases and J by 4 bases, and 14 bases separated the two germline ends. CDR3 length: 14 residues. Germline-derived CDR1 and CDR2 are GTSNPN and SVGIG (reference sequence). The CDR3 loop is CAWKKVGVGNTIYF. CDR3 bases: TGTGCCTGGAAAAAGGTTGGAGTGGGAAACACCATATATTTT.

This sequence joins TRBV4-2 and TRBJ1-1; D is unclear. Germline V gene data show CDR1 as LGHNA and CDR2 as YNFKEQ. Deletions cut 4 bases from V and 3 bases from J, with 18 bases between. CDR3 length equals 16 residues. This chain's CDR3 is CASSPPRGGGHTEAFF. CDR3 in DNA: TGTGCCAGCAGCCCCCCCCGTGGAGGAGGGCACACTGAAGCTTTCTTT.

V and J are TRBV7-3 and TRBJ1-1, with 7 bases that match TRBD1. Germline lookup yields CDR1 SGHTA and CDR2 FQGTGA. The V and J ends lost 0 bases and 3 bases, in that order; junction bases with no gene match: 1. The CDR3 sequence is 14 residues long. The CDR3 loop is CASSLTTGHTEAFF. CDR3 DNA sequence: TGTGCCAGCAGCTTAACGACAGGGCACACTGAAGCTTTCTTT.

The V call is TRBV19, the J call TRBJ1-5; TRBD1 matches at 8 bases. Unmatched junction bases numbered 7, after V lost 5 bases and J lost 7 bases. The CDR3 loop spans 14 amino acids. Germline CDR1 LNHDA, CDR2 SQIVND (reference sequence). CDR3 sequence: CASSPGTGYQPQHF. The CDR3 bases are TGTGCCAGTAGTCCCGGGACAGGTTACCAGCCCCAGCATTTT.

The chain uses TRBV10-2 and TRBJ2-7; 10 bases line up with TRBD2. The V segment lost 2 bases and the J segment 6 bases; nucleotides outside the gene matches: 10. The CDR3 consists of 16 residues. Germline V lookup: CDR1 WSHSY, CDR2 SAAADI. As DNA, the CDR3 is TGCGCCAGCAGTGAGCTAGCGGGGGACTATCGAAGCGAGCAGTACTTC. This encodes CASSELAGDYRSEQYF.

The chain employs TRBV2 and TRBJ1-4; 7 bases agree with TRBD1. Germline loops: CDR1 SNHLY, CDR2 FYNNEI. Germline trimming cut 6 bases from V and 15 bases from J; bases unmatched to any gene: 7. There are 11 residues in the CDR3. The chain's CDR3 is CASRHRGRLFF. Here the CDR3 DNA reads TGTGCCAGCAGGCACAGGGGACGCTTGTTTTTT.

The chain combines TRBV6-5 with TRBJ1-2, with D possibly being TRBD1 (6 bases). CDR3 length: 14 residues. Germline V gene data show CDR1 as MNHEY and CDR2 as SVGAGI. V gave up 4 bases and J gave up 2 bases, with 11 bases separating them. CDR3 protein: CASSSPDRNYGYTF. The DNA of the CDR3 is TGTGCCAGCAGTTCCCCGGACAGAAACTATGGCTACACCTTC.

This sequence joins TRBV19 and TRBJ1-2; D is perhaps TRBD1 (5 bases). Germline loops: CDR1 LNHDA, CDR2 SQIVND (reference sequence). The CDR3 covers 14 residues. The germline V and J ends were trimmed by 4 bases and 1 base, with 10 bases remaining between them. CDR3 bases: TGTGCCAGTAGTACTCCAGGGAATAACTATGGCTACACCTTC. Its protein is CASSTPGNNYGYTF.

There are a few counts of this clone. Other DNA sequences from this sample encode an identical CDR3 as well. V usage is TRBV6-6 and J usage is TRBJ1-1; a possible D gene is TRBD1 (6 bases). The CDR3 extends over 14 amino acids. Looked up from germline, CDR1 is MNHNY and CDR2 is SVGAGI (reference sequence). Trimming pared 7 bases from V and 0 bases from J, leaving 12 bases between. CDR3 sequence reads: CASTPTGLNTEAFF. The CDR3, as DNA: TGTGCCAGCACTCCAACAGGGCTGAACACTGAAGCTTTCTTT.

This clone was counted between two and nine times. The chain joins TRBV5-1 to TRBJ1-2; no definite D call. Trimming pared 4 bases from V and 5 bases from J, leaving 15 bases between. This CDR3 spans 14 amino acids. The V gene's germline CDR1 is SGHRS and CDR2 YFSETQ. The CDR3 reads CASSPDEGGYGYTF. For the CDR3, the DNA is TGCGCCAGCAGCCCGGACGAGGGCGGGTATGGCTACACCTTC. Based on the CDR3 plus reference TRBV5-1 and TRBJ1-2, the full variable domain is KAGVTQTPRYLIKTRGQQVTLSCSPISGHRSVSWYQQTPGQGLQFLFEYFSETQRNKGNFPGRFSGRQFSNSRSEMNVSTLELGDSALYLCASSPDEGGYGYTFGSGTRLTVV.

This clone turned up a few times. V is TRBV7-9 and J is TRBJ1-6; D is possibly TRBD1 (5 bases). Per the germline V gene, CDR1 is SEHNR and CDR2 is FQNEAQ (reference sequence). The CDR3 is 16 amino acids. With 7 bases removed from V and 5 bases from J, the gap between germline ends came to 18 bases. Written as DNA, the CDR3 is TGTGCCAGCACACTTCGGGGGGGAAGCGATAATTCACCCCTCCACTTT. Its translation is CASTLRGGSDNSPLHF.

With respect to this clone: The sample contains more than one DNA sequence encoding this CDR3. J is TRBJ2-1 and V is TRBV9, with D uncertain. CDR1 and CDR2 from the germline V gene are SGDLS and YYNGEE. The CDR3 runs to 11 residues. Trimming took 3 bases from V and 5 from J, leaving 3 bases between them. CDR3 loop: CASSANNEQFF. CDR3 nucleotide sequence: TGTGCCAGCAGCGCTAACAATGAGCAGTTCTTC.

This chain connects TRBV30 to TRBJ1-2; perhaps TRBD1 as D (6 bases). CDR3 length equals 15 residues. Trimming removed 1 base from V and 8 bases from J, with 20 bases in between. Germline V CDR1 and CDR2: GTSNPN, SVGIG (reference sequence). CDR3 sequence reads: CAWSEGGKFNFGYTF. The CDR3 coding sequence is TGTGCCTGGAGTGAGGGGGGGAAGTTCAACTTCGGCTACACCTTC.

The rearrangement links TRBV27 to TRBJ2-7; TRBD1 matches 8 bases. The CDR3 runs to 13 residues. CDR1 and CDR2 from the germline V gene are MNHEY and SMNVEV (reference sequence). J gave up 8 bases and V 4 bases, and 7 bases lay outside the gene matches. The CDR3 loop reads CASSSIQGAKQYF. The CDR3 bases are TGTGCCAGCAGTTCCATCCAGGGGGCTAAGCAGTACTTC.

The chain carries TRBV11-2 and TRBJ2-3; 12 bases are a match to TRBD2. Germline CDR1 and CDR2: SGHAT and FQNNGV. Trimming took 4 bases from V and 0 from J; bases not matched to a gene: 2. The CDR3 extends over 16 amino acids. The CDR3 reads CASSSTSGSSTDTQYF. The CDR3 coding sequence is TGTGCCAGCAGCTCGACTAGCGGGAGTAGCACAGATACGCAGTATTTT. The full variable domain, rest sourced from reference TRBV11-2 and TRBJ2-3, is EAGVAQSPRYKIIEKRQSVAFWCNPISGHATLYWYQQILGQGPKLLIQFQNNGVVDDSQLPKDRFSAERLKGVDSTLKIQPAKLEDSAVYLCASSSTSGSSTDTQYFGPGTRLTVL.

The CDR3 loop is CASSLANTGYEQYF. The DNA of the CDR3 is TGTGCCAGCAGCTTAGCCAACACAGGGTACGAGCAGTACTTC. The chain combines TRBV7-2 with TRBJ2-7; weak D call: TRBD1 (6 bases). V was trimmed by 0 bases and J by 4 bases, leaving 10 bases between them. The CDR3 has 14 amino acids. Germline lookup yields CDR1 SGHTA and CDR2 FQGNSA.

V is TRBV6-5 and J is TRBJ1-6, with no clear D. This CDR3 contains 16 residues. Germline V gene data show CDR1 as MNHEY and CDR2 as SVGAGI. Trimming left V 0 bases short and J 0 bases short, with 6 bases between. CDR3 region: CASSYSWSSYNSPLHF. The CDR3 DNA sequence: TGTGCCAGCAGTTACTCGTGGAGCTCCTATAATTCACCCCTCCACTTT.